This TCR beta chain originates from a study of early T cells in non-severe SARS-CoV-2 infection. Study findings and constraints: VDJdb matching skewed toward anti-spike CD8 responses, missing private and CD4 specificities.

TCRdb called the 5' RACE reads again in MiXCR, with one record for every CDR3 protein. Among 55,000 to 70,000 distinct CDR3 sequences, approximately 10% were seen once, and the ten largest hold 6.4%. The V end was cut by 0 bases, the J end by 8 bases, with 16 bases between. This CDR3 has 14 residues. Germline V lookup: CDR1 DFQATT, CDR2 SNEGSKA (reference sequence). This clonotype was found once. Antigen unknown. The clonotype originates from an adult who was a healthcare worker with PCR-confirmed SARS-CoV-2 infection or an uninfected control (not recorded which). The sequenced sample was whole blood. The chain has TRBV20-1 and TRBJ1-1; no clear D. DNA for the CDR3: TGCAGTGCTAGAGACTCCGGACGGTCGAGCGAAGCTTTCTTT. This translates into CSARDSGRSSEAFF.